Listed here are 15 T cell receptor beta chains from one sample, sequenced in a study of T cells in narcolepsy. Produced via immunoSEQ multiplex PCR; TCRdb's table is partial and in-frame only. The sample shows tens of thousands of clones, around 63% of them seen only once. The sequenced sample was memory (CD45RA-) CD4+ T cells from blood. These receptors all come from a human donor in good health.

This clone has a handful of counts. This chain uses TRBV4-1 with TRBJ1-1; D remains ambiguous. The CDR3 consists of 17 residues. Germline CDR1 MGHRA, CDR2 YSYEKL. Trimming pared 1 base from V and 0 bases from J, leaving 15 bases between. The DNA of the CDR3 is TGCGCCAGCAGCCAAGGGGGATTTACTCCCATGAACACTGAAGCTTTCTTT. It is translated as CASSQGGFTPMNTEAFF.

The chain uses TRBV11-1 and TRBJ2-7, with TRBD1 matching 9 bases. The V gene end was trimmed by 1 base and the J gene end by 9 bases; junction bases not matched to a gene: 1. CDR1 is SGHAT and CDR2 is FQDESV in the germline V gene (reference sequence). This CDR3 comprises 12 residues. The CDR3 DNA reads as TGTGCCAGCAGCTTAGGGACAGGGGTGCAGTACTTC. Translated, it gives CASSLGTGVQYF.

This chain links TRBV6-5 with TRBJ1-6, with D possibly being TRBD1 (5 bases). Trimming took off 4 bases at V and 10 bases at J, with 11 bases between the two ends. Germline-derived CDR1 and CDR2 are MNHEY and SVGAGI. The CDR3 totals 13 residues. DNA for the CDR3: TGTGCCAGCAGTTGGGACCTAGGATCACCCCTCCACTTT. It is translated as CASSWDLGSPLHF.

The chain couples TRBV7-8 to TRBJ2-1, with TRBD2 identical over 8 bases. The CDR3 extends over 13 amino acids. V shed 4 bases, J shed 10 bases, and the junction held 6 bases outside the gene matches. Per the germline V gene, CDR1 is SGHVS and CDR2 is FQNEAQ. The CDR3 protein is CASSSLTSGEQFF. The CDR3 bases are TGTGCCAGCAGCTCCCTAACTAGCGGCGAGCAGTTCTTC.

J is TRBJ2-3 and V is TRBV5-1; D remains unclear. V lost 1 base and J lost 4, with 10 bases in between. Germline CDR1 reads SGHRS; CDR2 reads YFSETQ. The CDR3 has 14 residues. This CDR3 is CASSLLGFPDTQYF. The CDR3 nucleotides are TGCGCCAGCAGCTTGCTGGGATTCCCAGATACGCAGTATTTT.

DNA of the CDR3: TGTGCCAGCTCAGGGAATACGGACAGGCCCTACGGCTACACCTTC. This sequence encodes CASSGNTDRPYGYTF. The chain links TRBV18 to TRBJ1-2; 7 nucleotides match TRBD1. CDR3 length: 15 residues. Losses at the gene ends were 5 bases for V and 8 bases for J; bases not matched to a gene: 14. The V gene's germline CDR1 is KGHSH and CDR2 LQKENI.

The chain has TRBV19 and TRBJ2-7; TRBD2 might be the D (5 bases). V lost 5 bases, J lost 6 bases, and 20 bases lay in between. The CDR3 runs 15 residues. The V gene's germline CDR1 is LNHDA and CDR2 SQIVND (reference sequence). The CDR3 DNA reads TGTGCCAGTAGTCCTACTTGGCGGGCTAGGTCCGAGCAGTACTTC. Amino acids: CASSPTWRARSEQYF.

The CDR3 sequence is CASSSGQGWRLGTDTQYF. The DNA for the CDR3 is TGTGCCAGCAGCTCGGGACAGGGTTGGAGGTTGGGCACAGATACGCAGTATTTT. The chain carries TRBV7-2 and TRBJ2-3; 9 bases align to TRBD1. Germline V gives CDR1 SGHTA, CDR2 FQGNSA. The V segment lost 4 bases and the J segment 1 base; nucleotides outside the gene matches: 12. This CDR3 has 18 amino acids.

DNA of the CDR3: TGTGCCAGCAGCAGAGGGACTGACGGACAGCTCCAAGGGAGCGGGGGGGCATCCGATACGCAGTATTTT. Its translation is CASSRGTDGQLQGSGGASDTQYF. This rearrangement joins TRBV21-1 to TRBJ2-3; the table's TRBD2 call for D was not verified on the DNA. TRBV21-1 is assigned pseudogene status. CDR3 length equals 23 residues.

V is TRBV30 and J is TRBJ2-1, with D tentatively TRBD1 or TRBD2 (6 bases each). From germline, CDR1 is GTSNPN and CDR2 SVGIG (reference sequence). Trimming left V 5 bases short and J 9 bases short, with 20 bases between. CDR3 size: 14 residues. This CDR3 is CAWARGQGRGEQFF. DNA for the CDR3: TGTGCCTGGGCCCGGGGGCAGGGTAGGGGTGAGCAGTTCTTC.

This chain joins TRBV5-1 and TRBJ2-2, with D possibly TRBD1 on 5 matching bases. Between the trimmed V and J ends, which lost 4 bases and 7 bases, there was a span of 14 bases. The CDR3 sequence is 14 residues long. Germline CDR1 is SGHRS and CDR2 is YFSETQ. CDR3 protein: CASSLRSGNGELFF. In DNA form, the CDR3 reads TGCGCCAGCAGCCTCCGGTCAGGGAACGGGGAGCTGTTTTTT.

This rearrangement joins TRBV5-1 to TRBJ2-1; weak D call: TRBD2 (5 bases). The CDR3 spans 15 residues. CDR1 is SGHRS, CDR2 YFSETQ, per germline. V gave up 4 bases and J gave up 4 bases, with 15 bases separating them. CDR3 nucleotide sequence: TGCGCCAGCAGCACTGCAGGAGGAGCGTACAATGAGCAGTTCTTC. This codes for CASSTAGGAYNEQFF.

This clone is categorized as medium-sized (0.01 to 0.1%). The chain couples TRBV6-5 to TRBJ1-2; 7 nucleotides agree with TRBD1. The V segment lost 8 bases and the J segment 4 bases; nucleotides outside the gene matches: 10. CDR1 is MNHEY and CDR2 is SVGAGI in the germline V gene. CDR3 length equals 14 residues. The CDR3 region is CASSITGVGYGYTF. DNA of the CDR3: TGTGCCAGCTCAATTACAGGGGTTGGCTATGGCTACACCTTC.

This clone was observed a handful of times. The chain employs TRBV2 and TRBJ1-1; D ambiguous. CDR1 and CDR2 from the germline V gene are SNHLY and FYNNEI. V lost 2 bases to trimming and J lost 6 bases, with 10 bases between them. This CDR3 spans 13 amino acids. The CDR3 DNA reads TGTGCCAGCAGTGAATTGAGGAGGCCTGAAGCTTTCTTT. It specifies CASSELRRPEAFF.

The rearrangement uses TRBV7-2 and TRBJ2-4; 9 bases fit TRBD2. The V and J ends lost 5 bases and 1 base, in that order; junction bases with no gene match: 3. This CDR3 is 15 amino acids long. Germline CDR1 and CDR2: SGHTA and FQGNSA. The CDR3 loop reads CASSPGLAAKNIQYF. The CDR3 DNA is TGTGCCAGCAGCCCGGGACTAGCCGCCAAAAACATTCAGTACTTC.